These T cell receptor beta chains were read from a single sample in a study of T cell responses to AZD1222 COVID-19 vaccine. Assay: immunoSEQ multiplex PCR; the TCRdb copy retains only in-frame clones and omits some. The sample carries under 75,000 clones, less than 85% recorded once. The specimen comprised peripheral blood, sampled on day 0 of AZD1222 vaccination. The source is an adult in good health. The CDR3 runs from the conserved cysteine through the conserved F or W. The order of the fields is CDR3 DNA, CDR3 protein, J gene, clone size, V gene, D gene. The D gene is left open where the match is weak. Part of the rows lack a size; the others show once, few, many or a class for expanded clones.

CDR3nt: TGTGCCAGCAGCGTGGGGACAGGGGTTACCAATGAGCAGTTCTTC
CDR3aa: CASSVGTGVTNEQFF
j_gene: TRBJ2-1
abundance: NA
v_gene: TRBV27
d_gene: TRBD1

CDR3nt: TGTGCCAGCAGTTTGGGACTTGCAGGGAACTATGGCTACACCTTC
CDR3aa: CASSLGLAGNYGYTF
j_gene: TRBJ1-2
abundance: NA
v_gene: TRBV2
d_gene: NA

CDR3nt: TGTGCCACCAGCAGGACAGGCTACAATGAGCAGTTCTTC
CDR3aa: CATSRTGYNEQFF
j_gene: TRBJ2-1
abundance: NA
v_gene: TRBV15
d_gene: NA

CDR3nt: TGCGCCAGCAGCCCAGTCGGGACAGAGCGCGGGGAGCTGTTTTTT
CDR3aa: CASSPVGTERGELFF
j_gene: TRBJ2-2
abundance: NA
v_gene: TRBV5-1
d_gene: TRBD1

CDR3nt: TGTGCCAGTAGTATAGCGGCCGGTGATTCACCCCTCCACTTT
CDR3aa: CASSIAAGDSPLHF
j_gene: TRBJ1-6
abundance: NA
v_gene: TRBV19
d_gene: NA

CDR3nt: TGTGCCAGCAGTCCTCCCCGGGGGGGTAGCACAGATACGCAGTATTTT
CDR3aa: CASSPPRGGSTDTQYF
j_gene: TRBJ2-3
abundance: once
v_gene: TRBV3-1/TRBV3-2
d_gene: TRBD2

CDR3nt: TGTGCCAGTAGTATAAGGCCCATCTATGAGCAGTTCTTC
CDR3aa: CASSIRPIYEQFF
j_gene: TRBJ2-1
abundance: NA
v_gene: TRBV19
d_gene: NA

CDR3nt: TGTGCCACCAGTGACCTTGGGGCAGGGGAGACCCAGTACTTC
CDR3aa: CATSDLGAGETQYF
j_gene: TRBJ2-5
abundance: NA
v_gene: TRBV24-1
d_gene: NA

CDR3nt: TGTGCCAGCAGCGTAGACGGATCGTGGGAGACCCAGTACTTC
CDR3aa: CASSVDGSWETQYF
j_gene: TRBJ2-5
abundance: NA
v_gene: TRBV9
d_gene: NA

CDR3nt: TGTGCCATCAGTGTTACAAAGGACTCTGGGGCCAACGTCCTGACTTTC
CDR3aa: CAISVTKDSGANVLTF
j_gene: TRBJ2-6
abundance: few
v_gene: TRBV10-3
d_gene: NA

CDR3nt: TGTGCCAGCAGCCTATCCTACACCTTC
CDR3aa: CASSLSYTF
j_gene: TRBJ1-2
abundance: once
v_gene: TRBV5-8
d_gene: NA

CDR3nt: TGTGCCAGCAGTTACGGACAGGGGGGTTTACAAGCTTTCTTT
CDR3aa: CASSYGQGGLQAFF
j_gene: TRBJ1-1
abundance: few
v_gene: TRBV3-1/TRBV3-2
d_gene: TRBD1

CDR3nt: TGTGCCAGCAGCCCGGGACTAGCGGAGAAAGAGACCCAGTACTTC
CDR3aa: CASSPGLAEKETQYF
j_gene: TRBJ2-5
abundance: NA
v_gene: TRBV11-2
d_gene: TRBD2

CDR3nt: TGTGCCAGCAGCTTCCCCCCGGGGGGCCAAAACACAGATACGCAGTATTTT
CDR3aa: CASSFPPGGQNTDTQYF
j_gene: TRBJ2-3
abundance: NA
v_gene: TRBV7-8
d_gene: NA

CDR3nt: TGTGCCAGCAGCTGGGGGGGACTAGCACAAAATGAGCAGTTCTTC
CDR3aa: CASSWGGLAQNEQFF
j_gene: TRBJ2-1
abundance: NA
v_gene: TRBV5-4
d_gene: TRBD2

CDR3nt: TGCAGCGTGACTAGCGGGGGGGCCGGGTCCTACAATGAGCAGTTCTTC
CDR3aa: CSVTSGGAGSYNEQFF
j_gene: TRBJ2-1
abundance: NA
v_gene: TRBV29-1
d_gene: TRBD2

CDR3nt: TGTGCCAGCAGTGAAGCGCTAGAGAGTCTCGCCAAAAACATTCAGTACTTC
CDR3aa: CASSEALESLAKNIQYF
j_gene: TRBJ2-4
abundance: NA
v_gene: TRBV2
d_gene: NA

CDR3nt: TGTGCCAGTAGCCCACGGGTCGACTATGGCTACACCTTC
CDR3aa: CASSPRVDYGYTF
j_gene: TRBJ1-2
abundance: NA
v_gene: TRBV19
d_gene: NA

CDR3nt: TGTGCCAGCACGACGCAAGCAGCGGCCCGAGAGACCCAGTACTTC
CDR3aa: CASTTQAAARETQYF
j_gene: TRBJ2-5
abundance: NA
v_gene: TRBV5-4
d_gene: NA

CDR3nt: TGTGCCAGCAGTGACAGGGAGAACACTGAAGCTTTCTTT
CDR3aa: CASSDRENTEAFF
j_gene: TRBJ1-1
abundance: NA
v_gene: TRBV6-4
d_gene: NA

CDR3nt: TGTGCCACGGGGCGCGTTGGCTATGGCTACACCTTC
CDR3aa: CATGRVGYGYTF
j_gene: TRBJ1-2
abundance: NA
v_gene: TRBV6-5
d_gene: NA

CDR3nt: TGTGCCAGCAGCCCTCGACAGGGTATAGGTGAAAAACTGTTTTTT
CDR3aa: CASSPRQGIGEKLFF
j_gene: TRBJ1-4
abundance: NA
v_gene: TRBV7-6
d_gene: TRBD1

CDR3nt: TGTGCCAGCAGCACAGACCCGAGCTCCTACAATGAGCAGTTCTTC
CDR3aa: CASSTDPSSYNEQFF
j_gene: TRBJ2-1
abundance: NA
v_gene: TRBV3-1/TRBV3-2
d_gene: NA

CDR3nt: TGTGCCAGCAGCCCCCCCTGGCACAGTGACAACTATGGCTACACCTTC
CDR3aa: CASSPPWHSDNYGYTF
j_gene: TRBJ1-2
abundance: once
v_gene: TRBV7-9
d_gene: NA

CDR3nt: TGTGCCAGCAGCTTGGTGAGTAGCGGCCCATACGAGCAGTACTTC
CDR3aa: CASSLVSSGPYEQYF
j_gene: TRBJ2-7
abundance: NA
v_gene: TRBV5-5
d_gene: NA

CDR3nt: TGCGCCAGCAGCCTGGACCCCGGGGGAAATGAGCAGTTCTTC
CDR3aa: CASSLDPGGNEQFF
j_gene: TRBJ2-1
abundance: NA
v_gene: TRBV5-1
d_gene: NA

CDR3nt: TGCGCCAGCAGCTTAGGAACAGGGAGCACCGGGGAGCTGTTTTTT
CDR3aa: CASSLGTGSTGELFF
j_gene: TRBJ2-2
abundance: NA
v_gene: TRBV5-1
d_gene: NA

CDR3nt: TGTGCCAGCAGCTTAGATATACGGAGAGAAGAGACCCAGTACTTC
CDR3aa: CASSLDIRREETQYF
j_gene: TRBJ2-5
abundance: few
v_gene: TRBV11-3
d_gene: NA

CDR3nt: TGTGCCAGCAGCTTAGCTACTAGCGGGAGTAATGAGCAGTTCTTC
CDR3aa: CASSLATSGSNEQFF
j_gene: TRBJ2-1
abundance: few
v_gene: TRBV7-9
d_gene: TRBD2

CDR3nt: TGTGCCAGCAGCGCAAGAGGACTAGCGGGGGGCCACCCAGAGACCCAGTACTTC
CDR3aa: CASSARGLAGGHPETQYF
j_gene: TRBJ2-5
abundance: NA
v_gene: TRBV9
d_gene: TRBD2

CDR3nt: TGTGCCAGCAGCCCAAGTCATGAGGGAGCCTCCTACGAGCAGTACTTC
CDR3aa: CASSPSHEGASYEQYF
j_gene: TRBJ2-7
abundance: NA
v_gene: TRBV3-1/TRBV3-2
d_gene: NA

CDR3nt: TGTGCCAGCAGCCAAGATCTTAAGGGCGAGCAGTACTTC
CDR3aa: CASSQDLKGEQYF
j_gene: TRBJ2-7
abundance: few
v_gene: TRBV14
d_gene: NA

CDR3nt: TGTGCCAGCAGCAAAGGCACGGGACTAACCTACAATGAGCAGTTCTTC
CDR3aa: CASSKGTGLTYNEQFF
j_gene: TRBJ2-1
abundance: NA
v_gene: TRBV5-5
d_gene: TRBD2

CDR3nt: TGCGCCAGCAGCGGACTAGCGGGAGGGCTAGGCGTCGATGAGCAGTTCTTC
CDR3aa: CASSGLAGGLGVDEQFF
j_gene: TRBJ2-1
abundance: NA
v_gene: TRBV4-1
d_gene: TRBD2

CDR3nt: TGTGCCAGCAGTTGGGGGAGCTCCTACGAGCAGTACTTC
CDR3aa: CASSWGSSYEQYF
j_gene: TRBJ2-7
abundance: NA
v_gene: TRBV2
d_gene: NA

CDR3nt: TGTGCCAGCATGGGGGGGACTAGCAGCTACGAGCAGTACTTC
CDR3aa: CASMGGTSSYEQYF
j_gene: TRBJ2-7
abundance: once
v_gene: TRBV6-4
d_gene: TRBD2

CDR3nt: TGTGCCAGTAGTATGTTGGGGATGGACAGGGGGTATGAGCAGTTCTTC
CDR3aa: CASSMLGMDRGYEQFF
j_gene: TRBJ2-1
abundance: NA
v_gene: TRBV19
d_gene: TRBD1

CDR3nt: TGTGCCAGCAGCTTAGGTCAGATCCACGTTAACTATGGCTACACCTTC
CDR3aa: CASSLGQIHVNYGYTF
j_gene: TRBJ1-2
abundance: NA
v_gene: TRBV7-8
d_gene: NA

CDR3nt: TGCGCCAGCAAAACCAGGGGGGACCCAAACAATGAGCAGTTCTTC
CDR3aa: CASKTRGDPNNEQFF
j_gene: TRBJ2-1
abundance: once
v_gene: TRBV5-1
d_gene: NA

CDR3nt: TGCAGCGTTCACCCGACGGGAACTAGCGAGCAGTACTTC
CDR3aa: CSVHPTGTSEQYF
j_gene: TRBJ2-7
abundance: NA
v_gene: TRBV29-1
d_gene: NA

CDR3nt: TGTGCCAGCAGTTACTCGGGACAGGTGAACACTGAAGCTTTCTTT
CDR3aa: CASSYSGQVNTEAFF
j_gene: TRBJ1-1
abundance: NA
v_gene: TRBV6-5
d_gene: TRBD1

CDR3nt: TGCGCCAGCAGTCAATCAACGGGGACGGAGAACTATGGCTACACCTTC
CDR3aa: CASSQSTGTENYGYTF
j_gene: TRBJ1-2
abundance: NA
v_gene: TRBV23-1
d_gene: NA

CDR3nt: TGCGCCAGCAGCAGGGACTTTCCCACAGATACGCAGTATTTT
CDR3aa: CASSRDFPTDTQYF
j_gene: TRBJ2-3
abundance: NA
v_gene: TRBV5-1
d_gene: NA

CDR3nt: TGTGCCAGCAGCTTGGGGGGCAGGGATGAAAAACTGTTTTTT
CDR3aa: CASSLGGRDEKLFF
j_gene: TRBJ1-4
abundance: NA
v_gene: TRBV5-8
d_gene: NA